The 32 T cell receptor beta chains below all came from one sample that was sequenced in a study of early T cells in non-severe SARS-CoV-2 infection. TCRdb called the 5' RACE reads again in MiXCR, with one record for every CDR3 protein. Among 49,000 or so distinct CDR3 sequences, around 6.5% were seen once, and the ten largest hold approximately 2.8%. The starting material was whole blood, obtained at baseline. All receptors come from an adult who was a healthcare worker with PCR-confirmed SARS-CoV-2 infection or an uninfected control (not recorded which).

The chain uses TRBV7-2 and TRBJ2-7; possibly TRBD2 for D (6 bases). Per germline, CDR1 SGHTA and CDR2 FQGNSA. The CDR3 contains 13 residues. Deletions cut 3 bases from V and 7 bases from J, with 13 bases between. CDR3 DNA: TGTGCCAGCAGCTTGCTACGGGGGAGGGAGCAGTACTTC. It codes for CASSLLRGREQYF.

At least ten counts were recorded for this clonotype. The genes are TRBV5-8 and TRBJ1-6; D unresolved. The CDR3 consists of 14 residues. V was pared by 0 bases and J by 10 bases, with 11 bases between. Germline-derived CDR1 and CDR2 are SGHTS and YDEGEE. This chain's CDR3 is CASSLVSFGSPLHF. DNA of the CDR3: TGTGCCAGCAGCTTGGTCAGCTTTGGGTCACCCCTCCACTTT.

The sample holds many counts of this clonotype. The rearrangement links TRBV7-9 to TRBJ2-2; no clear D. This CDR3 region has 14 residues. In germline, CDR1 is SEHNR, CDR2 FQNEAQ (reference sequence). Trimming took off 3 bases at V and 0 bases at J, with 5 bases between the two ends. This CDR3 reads CASSLNPNTGELFF. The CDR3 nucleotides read TGTGCCAGCAGCTTGAATCCGAACACCGGGGAGCTGTTTTTT. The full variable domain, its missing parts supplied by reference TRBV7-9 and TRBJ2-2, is DTGVSQNPRHKITKRGQNVTFRCDPISEHNRLYWYRQTLGQGPEFLTYFQNEAQLEKSRLLSDRFSAERPKGSFSTLEIQRTEQGDSAMYLCASSLNPNTGELFFGEGSRLTVL.

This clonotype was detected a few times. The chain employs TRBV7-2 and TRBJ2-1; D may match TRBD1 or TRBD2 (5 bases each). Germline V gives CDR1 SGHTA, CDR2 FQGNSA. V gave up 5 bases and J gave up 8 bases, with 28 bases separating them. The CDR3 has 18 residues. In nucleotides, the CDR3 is TGTGCCAGCAGCCGCGCTCCGCCGGGACCCTCGAGAGGGGATGAGCAGTTCTTC. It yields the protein CASSRAPPGPSRGDEQFF.

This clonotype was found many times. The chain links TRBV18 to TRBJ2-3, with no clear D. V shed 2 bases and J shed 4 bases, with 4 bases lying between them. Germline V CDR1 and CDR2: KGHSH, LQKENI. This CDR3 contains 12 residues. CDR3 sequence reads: CASSPSADTQYF. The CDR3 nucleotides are TGTGCCAGCTCACCATCTGCAGATACGCAGTATTTT. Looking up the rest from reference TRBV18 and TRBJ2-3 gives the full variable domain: NAGVMQNPRHLVRRRGQEARLRCSPMKGHSHVYWYRQLPEEGLKFMVYLQKENIIDESGMPKERFSAEFPKEGPSILRIQQVVRGDSAAYFCASSPSADTQYFGPGTRLTVL.

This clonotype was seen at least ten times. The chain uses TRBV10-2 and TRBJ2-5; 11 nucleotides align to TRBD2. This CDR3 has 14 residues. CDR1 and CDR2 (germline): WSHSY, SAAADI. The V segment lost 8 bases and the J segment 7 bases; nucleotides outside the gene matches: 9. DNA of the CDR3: TGCGCCAGCGATGTAGCGGGGGGGCCGGCGACCCAGTACTTC. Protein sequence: CASDVAGGPATQYF.

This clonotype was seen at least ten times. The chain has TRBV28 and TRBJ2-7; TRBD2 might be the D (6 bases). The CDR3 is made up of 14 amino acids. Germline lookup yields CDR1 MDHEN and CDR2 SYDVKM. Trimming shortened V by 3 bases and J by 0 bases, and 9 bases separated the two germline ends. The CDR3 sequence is CASSFRGNSYEQYF. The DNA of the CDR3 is TGTGCCAGCAGTTTTCGGGGGAACTCCTACGAGCAGTACTTC. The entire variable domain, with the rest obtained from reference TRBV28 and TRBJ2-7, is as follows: DVKVTQSSRYLVKRTGEKVFLECVQDMDHENMFWYRQDPGLGLRLIYFSYDVKMKEKGDIPEGYSVSREKKERFSLILESASTNQTSMYLCASSFRGNSYEQYFGPGTRLTVT.

The CDR3 bases are TGTGCCAGCAGGTCAAACTATGGCTACACCTTC. It translates to CASRSNYGYTF. J is TRBJ1-2 and V is TRBV12-3 or TRBV12-4; D not certain. Between the trimmed V and J ends, which lost 6 bases and 2 bases, there was a span of 4 bases. This CDR3 contains 11 residues.

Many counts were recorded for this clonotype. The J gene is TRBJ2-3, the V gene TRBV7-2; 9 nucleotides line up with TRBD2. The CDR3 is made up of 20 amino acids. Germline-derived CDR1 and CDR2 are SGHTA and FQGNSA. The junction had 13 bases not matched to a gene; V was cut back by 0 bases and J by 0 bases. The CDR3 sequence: CASSLAPAGSSGGSTDTQYF. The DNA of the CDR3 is TGTGCCAGCAGCTTAGCGCCCGCGGGGAGTAGCGGGGGAAGCACAGATACGCAGTATTTT.

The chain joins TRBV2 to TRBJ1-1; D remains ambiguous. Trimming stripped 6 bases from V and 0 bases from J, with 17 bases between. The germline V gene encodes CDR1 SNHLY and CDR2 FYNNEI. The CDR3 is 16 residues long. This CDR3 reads CASRSSVSTMNTEAFF. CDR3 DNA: TGTGCCAGCAGATCCTCGGTTTCAACCATGAACACTGAAGCTTTCTTT.

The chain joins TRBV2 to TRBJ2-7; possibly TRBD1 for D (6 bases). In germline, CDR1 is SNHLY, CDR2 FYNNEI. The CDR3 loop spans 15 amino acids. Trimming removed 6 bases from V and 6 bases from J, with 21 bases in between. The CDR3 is CASSIRDTGKVEQYF. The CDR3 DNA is TGTGCCAGCAGCATACGAGATACAGGGAAGGTCGAGCAGTACTTC.

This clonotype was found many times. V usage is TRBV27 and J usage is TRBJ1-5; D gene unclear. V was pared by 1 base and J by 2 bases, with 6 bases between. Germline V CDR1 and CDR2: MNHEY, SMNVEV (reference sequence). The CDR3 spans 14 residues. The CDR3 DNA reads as TGTGCCAGCAGTTTATTGATAGGCAATCAGCCCCAGCATTTT. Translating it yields CASSLLIGNQPQHF.

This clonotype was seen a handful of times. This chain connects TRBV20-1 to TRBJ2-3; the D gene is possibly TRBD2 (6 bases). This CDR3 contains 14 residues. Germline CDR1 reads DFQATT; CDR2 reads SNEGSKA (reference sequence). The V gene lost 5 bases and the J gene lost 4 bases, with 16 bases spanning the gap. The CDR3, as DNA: TGCAGTGCTGCCCCAGGGAGGAGCGCAGATACGCAGTATTTT. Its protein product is CSAAPGRSADTQYF.

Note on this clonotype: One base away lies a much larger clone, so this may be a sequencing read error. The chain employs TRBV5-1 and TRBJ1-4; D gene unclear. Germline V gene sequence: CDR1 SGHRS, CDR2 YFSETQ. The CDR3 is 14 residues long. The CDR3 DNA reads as TGCACCAGCAGCTTGAATGGGAATAATGAAAAACTGTTTTTT. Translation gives CTSSLNGNNEKLFF. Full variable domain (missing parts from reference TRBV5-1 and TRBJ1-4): KAGVTQTPRYLIKTRGQQVTLSCSPISGHRSVSWYQQTPGQGLQFLFEYFSETQRNKGNFPGRFSGRQFSNSRSEMNVSTLELGDSALYLCTSSLNGNNEKLFFGSGTQLSVL.

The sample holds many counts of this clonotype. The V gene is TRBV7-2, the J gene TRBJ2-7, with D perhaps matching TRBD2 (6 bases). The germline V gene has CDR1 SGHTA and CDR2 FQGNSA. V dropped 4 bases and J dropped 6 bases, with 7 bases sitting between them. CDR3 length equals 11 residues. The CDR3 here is CASSWGLEQYF. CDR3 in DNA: TGTGCCAGCAGCTGGGGACTCGAGCAGTACTTC.

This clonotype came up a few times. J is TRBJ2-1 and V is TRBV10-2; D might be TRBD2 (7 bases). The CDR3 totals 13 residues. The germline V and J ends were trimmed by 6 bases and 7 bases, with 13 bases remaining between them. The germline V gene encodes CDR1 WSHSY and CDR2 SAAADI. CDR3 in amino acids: CASRGGPGNEQFF. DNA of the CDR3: TGCGCCAGCAGGGGGGGGCCGGGGAATGAGCAGTTCTTC.

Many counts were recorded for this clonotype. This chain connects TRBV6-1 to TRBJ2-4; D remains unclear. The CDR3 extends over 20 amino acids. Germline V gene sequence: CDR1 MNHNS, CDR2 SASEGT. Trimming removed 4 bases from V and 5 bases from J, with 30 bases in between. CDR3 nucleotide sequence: TGTGCCAGCAGTGTCCGATGGGGTCAAAACATTCAGTACTGTCAAAACATTCAGTACTTC. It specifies CASSVRWGQNIQYCQNIQYF.

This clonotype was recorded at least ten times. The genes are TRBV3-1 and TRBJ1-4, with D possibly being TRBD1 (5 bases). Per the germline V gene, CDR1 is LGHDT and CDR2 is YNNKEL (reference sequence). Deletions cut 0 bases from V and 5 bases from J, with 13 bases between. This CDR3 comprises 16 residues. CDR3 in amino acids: CASSQDTGPSNEKLFF. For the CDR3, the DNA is TGTGCCAGCAGCCAAGATACGGGACCGTCGAATGAAAAACTGTTTTTT.

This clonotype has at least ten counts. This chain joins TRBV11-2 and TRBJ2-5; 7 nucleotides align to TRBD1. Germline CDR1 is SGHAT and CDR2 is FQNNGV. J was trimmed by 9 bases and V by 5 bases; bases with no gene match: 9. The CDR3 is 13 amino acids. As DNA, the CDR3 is TGTGCCAGCAGCCTAGGACAGGCGATGGCCCAGTACTTC. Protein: CASSLGQAMAQYF.

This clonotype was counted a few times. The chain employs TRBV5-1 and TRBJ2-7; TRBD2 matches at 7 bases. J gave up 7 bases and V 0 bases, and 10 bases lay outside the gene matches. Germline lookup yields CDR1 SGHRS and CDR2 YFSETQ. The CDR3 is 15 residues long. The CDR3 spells CASSLGGGLVGEQYF. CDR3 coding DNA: TGCGCCAGCAGCTTGGGGGGAGGACTAGTCGGGGAGCAGTACTTC.

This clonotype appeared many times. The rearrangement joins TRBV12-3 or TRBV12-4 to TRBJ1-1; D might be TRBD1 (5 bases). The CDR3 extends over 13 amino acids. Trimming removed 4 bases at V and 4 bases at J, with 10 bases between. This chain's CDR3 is CASSSREGTEAFF. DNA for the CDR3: TGTGCCAGCAGTTCCAGGGAGGGCACTGAAGCTTTCTTT.

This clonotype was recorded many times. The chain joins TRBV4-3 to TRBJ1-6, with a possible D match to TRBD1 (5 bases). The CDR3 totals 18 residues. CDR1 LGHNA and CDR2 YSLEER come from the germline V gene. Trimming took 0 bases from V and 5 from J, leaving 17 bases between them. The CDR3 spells CASSQEPPRQGDNSPLHF. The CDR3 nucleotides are TGCGCCAGCAGCCAAGAGCCGCCCCGGCAGGGCGATAATTCACCCCTCCACTTT.

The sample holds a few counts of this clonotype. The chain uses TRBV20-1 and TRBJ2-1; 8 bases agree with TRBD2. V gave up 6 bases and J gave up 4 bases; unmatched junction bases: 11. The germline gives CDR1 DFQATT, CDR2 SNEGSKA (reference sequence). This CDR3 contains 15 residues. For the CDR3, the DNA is TGCAGTGCCGGGCCCCCGCTAGCGGGTTACAATGAGCAGTTCTTC. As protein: CSAGPPLAGYNEQFF.

The CDR3 loop is CAITPGGFSGNTIYF. The CDR3 nucleotides are TGTGCCATCACCCCCGGCGGTTTCTCTGGAAACACCATATATTTT. The chain employs TRBV10-3 and TRBJ1-3; D uncertain. CDR3 length equals 15 residues. The V end was cut by 7 bases, the J end by 0 bases, with 13 bases between. The germline V gene encodes CDR1 ENHRY and CDR2 SYGVKD.

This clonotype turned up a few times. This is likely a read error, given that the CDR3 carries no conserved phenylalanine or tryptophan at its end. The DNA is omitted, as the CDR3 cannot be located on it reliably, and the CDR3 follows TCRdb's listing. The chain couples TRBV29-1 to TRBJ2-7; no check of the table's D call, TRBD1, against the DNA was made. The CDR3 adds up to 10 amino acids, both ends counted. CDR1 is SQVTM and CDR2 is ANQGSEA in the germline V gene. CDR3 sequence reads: CSHRDSGSSE.

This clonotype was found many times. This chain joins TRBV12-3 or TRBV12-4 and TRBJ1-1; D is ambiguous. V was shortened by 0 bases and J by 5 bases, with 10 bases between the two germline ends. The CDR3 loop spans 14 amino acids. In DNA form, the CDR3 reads TGTGCCAGCAGTTTAGCAGGGAGGAGTACTGAAGCTTTCTTT. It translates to CASSLAGRSTEAFF.

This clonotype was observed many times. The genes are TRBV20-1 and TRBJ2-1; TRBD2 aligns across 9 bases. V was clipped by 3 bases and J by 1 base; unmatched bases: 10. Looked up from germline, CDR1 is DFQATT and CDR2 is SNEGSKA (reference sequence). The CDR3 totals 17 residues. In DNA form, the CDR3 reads TGCAGTGCTAGGGGTGGAGCGGGGGGTTTTTCCTACAATGAGCAGTTCTTC. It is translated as CSARGGAGGFSYNEQFF.

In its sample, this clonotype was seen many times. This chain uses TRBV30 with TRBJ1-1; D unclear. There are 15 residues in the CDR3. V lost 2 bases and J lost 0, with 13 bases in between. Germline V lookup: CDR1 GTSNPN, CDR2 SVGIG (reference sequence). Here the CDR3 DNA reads TGTGCCTGGAGTACCCGAGGTGGTCTGAACACTGAAGCTTTCTTT. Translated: CAWSTRGGLNTEAFF.

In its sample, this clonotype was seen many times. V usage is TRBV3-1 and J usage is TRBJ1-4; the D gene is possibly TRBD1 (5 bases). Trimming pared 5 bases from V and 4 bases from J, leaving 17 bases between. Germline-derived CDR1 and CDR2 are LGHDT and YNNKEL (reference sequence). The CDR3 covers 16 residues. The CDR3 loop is CASSSSFGADNEKLFF. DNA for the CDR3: TGTGCCAGCAGCTCCTCGTTCGGGGCCGATAATGAAAAACTGTTTTTT.

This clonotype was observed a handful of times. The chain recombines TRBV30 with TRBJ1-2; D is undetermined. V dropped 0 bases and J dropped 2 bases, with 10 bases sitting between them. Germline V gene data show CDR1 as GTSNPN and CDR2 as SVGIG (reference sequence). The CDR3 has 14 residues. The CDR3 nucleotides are TGTGCCTGGAGTGTCTCAGACCTAAACTATGGCTACACCTTC. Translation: CAWSVSDLNYGYTF. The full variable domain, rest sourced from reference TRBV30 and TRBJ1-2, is SQTIHQWPATLVQPVGSPLSLECTVEGTSNPNLYWYRQAAGRGLQLLFYSVGIGQISSEVPQNLSASRPQDRQFILSSKKLLLSDSGFYLCAWSVSDLNYGYTFGSGTRLTVV.

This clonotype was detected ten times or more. This chain's CDR3 is CASSLTPGATGTEAFF. DNA for the CDR3: TGTGCCAGCAGTCTAACCCCAGGGGCCACGGGGACTGAAGCTTTCTTT. The chain combines TRBV6-6 with TRBJ1-1, with D perhaps matching TRBD1 (6 bases). Germline lookup yields CDR1 MNHNY and CDR2 SVGAGI (reference sequence). The CDR3 contains 16 residues. The V end lost 5 bases, the J end lost 5 bases, and 21 bases lay between the germline ends.

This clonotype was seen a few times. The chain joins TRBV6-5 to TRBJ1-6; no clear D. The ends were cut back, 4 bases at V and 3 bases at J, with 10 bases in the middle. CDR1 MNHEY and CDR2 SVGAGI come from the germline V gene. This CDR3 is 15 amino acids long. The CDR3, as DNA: TGTGCCAGCAGTTTAGGGATACTCTATAATTCACCCCTCCACTTT. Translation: CASSLGILYNSPLHF.